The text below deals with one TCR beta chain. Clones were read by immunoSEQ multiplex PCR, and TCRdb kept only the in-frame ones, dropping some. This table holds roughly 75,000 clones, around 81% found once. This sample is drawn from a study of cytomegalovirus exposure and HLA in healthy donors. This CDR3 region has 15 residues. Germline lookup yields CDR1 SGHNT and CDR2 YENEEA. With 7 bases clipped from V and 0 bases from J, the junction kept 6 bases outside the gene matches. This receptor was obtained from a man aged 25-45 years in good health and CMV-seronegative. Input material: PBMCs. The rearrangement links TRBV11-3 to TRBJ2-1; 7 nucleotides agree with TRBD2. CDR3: CASNPRGSSYNEQFF. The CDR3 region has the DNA TGTGCCAGCAACCCCCGCGGGAGCTCCTACAATGAGCAGTTCTTC.